These 7 T cell receptor beta chains were sequenced from one sample in a study of T cell responses to AZD1222 COVID-19 vaccine. TCRdb's table, derived via immunoSEQ multiplex PCR, lists solely in-frame clones and lacks some. The sample has 200,000 or so clones; approximately 94% are singletons. This specimen was peripheral blood, taken on day 0 of MenACWY control vaccination. These receptors originate from an adult in good health.

The chain joins TRBV5-4 to TRBJ2-1, with D perhaps TRBD2 (6 bases). The CDR3 sequence is 15 residues long. With 0 bases removed from V and 8 bases from J, the gap between germline ends came to 15 bases. Germline CDR1 SGHNT, CDR2 YYREEE (reference sequence). The CDR3 DNA follows: TGTGCCAGCAGCTTGGACCGCGGGGTGGTGGATGAGCAGTTCTTC. The encoded protein is CASSLDRGVVDEQFF.

The chain recombines TRBV2 with TRBJ2-3; 8 bases map to TRBD2. The trim removed 3 bases at V and 4 bases at J, leaving 6 bases unmatched. CDR1 is SNHLY and CDR2 is FYNNEI in the germline V gene. This CDR3 is 15 amino acids long. Written as DNA, the CDR3 is TGTGCCAGCAGTGACTCGGGGGGGCCGGCAGATACGCAGTATTTT. Translation: CASSDSGGPADTQYF.

The chain links TRBV27 to TRBJ1-1; D is perhaps TRBD1 (5 bases). The V end was cut by 9 bases, the J end by 0 bases, with 17 bases between. Germline values: CDR1 MNHEY, CDR2 SMNVEV (reference sequence). There are 15 residues in the CDR3. For the CDR3, the DNA is TGTGCCAGTTCCCGGGGAGGGGCAGTGAACACTGAAGCTTTCTTT. Amino acid sequence: CASSRGGAVNTEAFF.

The genes are TRBV3-1 (or the pseudogene TRBV3-2) and TRBJ2-7, with 7 positions matching TRBD2. The ends lost 4 bases at V and 3 bases at J; junction bases unmatched: 3. This CDR3 comprises 13 residues. CDR1 is LGHDT, CDR2 YNNKEL, per germline (reference sequence). DNA of the CDR3: TGTGCCAGCAGCCCCCGGGACTACTACGAGCAGTACTTC. It is translated as CASSPRDYYEQYF.

This chain connects TRBV6-5 to TRBJ1-2; D gene unclear. Germline V gene lookup returns CDR1 MNHEY and CDR2 SVGAGI. V shed 5 bases and J shed 5 bases, with 18 bases lying between them. This CDR3 has 15 amino acids. CDR3 nucleotide sequence: TGTGCCAGCAGTCCCCGGGATATGGGCGTATATGGCTACACCTTC. It is translated as CASSPRDMGVYGYTF.

The V and J genes are TRBV27 and TRBJ1-5; D is ambiguous. This CDR3 region has 13 residues. V lost 0 bases, J lost 6 bases, and 6 bases lay in between. CDR1 and CDR2 (germline): MNHEY, SMNVEV (reference sequence). CDR3: CASSLSVGQPQHF. CDR3 DNA sequence: TGTGCCAGCAGTTTATCAGTAGGTCAGCCCCAGCATTTT.

The V call is TRBV2, the J call TRBJ1-1; D unclear. Germline V CDR1 and CDR2: SNHLY, FYNNEI. The CDR3 loop spans 14 amino acids. Trimming shortened V by 5 bases and J by 0 bases, and 10 bases separated the two germline ends. Written as DNA, the CDR3 is TGTGCCAGCAGTACCTATCAGATGAACACTGAAGCTTTCTTT. Translated, it gives CASSTYQMNTEAFF.